A single sample gave rise to the 17 T cell receptor beta chains below, sequenced in a study of T-cell reconstitution after alpha-beta-depleted transplantation in children. Unique molecular identifiers were built into the TCRbeta library. TCRdb independently ran MiXCR on the PCR reads; one entry per CDR3 protein. The sample carries 200,000 to 250,000 distinct CDR3 sequences, approximately 11% recorded once. Here the sequenced sample was PBMCs, taken before TCRalphabeta/CD19-depleted stem cell transplant. These receptors all stem from a child younger than two with acute myeloid leukemia, due to receive a stem cell transplant.

The rearrangement uses TRBV20-1 and TRBJ2-3; 13 bases line up with TRBD2. The germline V gene encodes CDR1 DFQATT and CDR2 SNEGSKA (reference sequence). The CDR3 covers 17 residues. With 6 bases clipped from V and 0 bases from J, the junction kept 9 bases outside the gene matches. This chain's CDR3 is CSAFTSGGAGSTDTQYF. In DNA form, the CDR3 reads TGCAGTGCGTTTACTAGCGGGGGGGCCGGTAGCACAGATACGCAGTATTTT.

The chain links TRBV7-6 to TRBJ1-4, with unresolved D. There are 15 residues in the CDR3. Germline CDR1 is SGHVS and CDR2 is FNYEAQ. Trimming left V 5 bases short and J 7 bases short, with 17 bases between. The CDR3 region is CASSPLAGRGEKLFF. The CDR3 DNA sequence: TGTGCCAGCAGCCCCTTGGCCGGGCGGGGTGAAAAACTGTTTTTT.

With regard to this clonotype: This could be a read error, since a much larger clone is one nucleotide away. This rearrangement joins TRBV6-2 or TRBV6-3 to TRBJ1-2, with 9 bases matching TRBD1. Germline CDR1 MNHEY, CDR2 SVGEGT. This CDR3 is 15 amino acids long. CDR3 in DNA: TGTGCCAGCAGTTCTGGGACAGGGATTCGTTATGGCGACACCTTC. Translated: CASSSGTGIRYGDTF.

This clonotype was counted ten times or more. V gene TRBV7-2 combines with J gene TRBJ2-7; no clear D gene. The CDR3 contains 13 residues. The germline V and J ends were trimmed by 3 bases and 3 bases, with 9 bases remaining between them. Germline V gene sequence: CDR1 SGHTA, CDR2 FQGNSA. CDR3 DNA: TGTGCCAGCAGCTTGGGTCTCCGCTACGAGCAGTACTTC. This encodes CASSLGLRYEQYF.

This clonotype was seen a few times. The chain employs TRBV6-1 and TRBJ2-2, with a possible D match to TRBD2 (6 bases). The germline CDR1 and CDR2 sequences are MNHNS and SASEGT. This CDR3 has 15 residues. V lost 5 bases and J 7 bases, leaving 17 bases between the germline ends. The CDR3 loop is CASSKLGGSDGELFF. In nucleotides, the CDR3 is TGTGCCAGCAGTAAACTGGGGGGTTCGGACGGGGAGCTGTTTTTT.

This clonotype was seen a handful of times. The chain carries TRBV20-1 and TRBJ1-2; D uncertain. Germline CDR1 is DFQATT and CDR2 is SNEGSKA (reference sequence). The germline V and J ends were trimmed by 6 bases and 2 bases, with 13 bases remaining between them. The CDR3 loop spans 13 amino acids. Here the CDR3 reads CSAKTLTNYGYTF. In DNA, the CDR3 is TGCAGTGCAAAGACGTTAACCAACTATGGCTACACCTTC.

The table lists this clonotype with many counts. CDR3 loop: CASSPGSSYNSPLHF. The CDR3 bases are TGTGCCAGCAGCCCGGGGAGCTCCTATAATTCACCCCTCCACTTT. The chain employs TRBV9 and TRBJ1-6; D gene ambiguous. V was clipped by 4 bases and J by 0 bases, with 8 bases between them. The CDR3 loop spans 15 amino acids. Germline CDR1 and CDR2: SGDLS and YYNGEE.

Notes on this clonotype: A read error may produce the germline difference seen at one junction end. CDR3 region: CASSSRTGQAQHF. Here the CDR3 DNA reads TGTGCCAGCAGCTCGAGGACAGGTCAGGCCCAGCATTTT. The chain uses TRBV5-4 and TRBJ1-5, with 7 bases aligning to TRBD1. From germline, CDR1 is SGHNT and CDR2 YYREEE (reference sequence). The CDR3 totals 13 residues.

At least ten counts were recorded for this clonotype. This sequence may be a read error, since a much larger clone differs from it by one base. The rearrangement uses TRBV11-1 and TRBJ2-3, with D uncertain. Per germline, CDR1 SGHAT and CDR2 FQDESV (reference sequence). The V and J ends lost 5 bases and 0 bases respectively, with 9 bases between them. The CDR3 consists of 14 residues. For the CDR3, the DNA is TGTGCCAGCAGCCGCGACAAAAGCACAGATACGCAGTATTTT. Its translation is CASSRDKSTDTQYF. The whole variable domain, filled in from reference TRBV11-1 and TRBJ2-3, reads EAEVAQSPRYKITEKSQAVAFWCDPISGHATLYWYRQILGQGPELLVQFQDESVVDDSQLPKDRFSAERLKGVDSTLKIQPAELGDSAMYLCASSRDKSTDTQYFGPGTRLTVL.

The table lists this clonotype with many counts. The chain carries TRBV29-1 and TRBJ2-1; D is uncertain. The CDR3 runs 11 residues. Germline CDR1 SQVTM, CDR2 ANQGSEA. The V and J ends lost 4 bases and 5 bases respectively, with 6 bases between them. The CDR3 region has the DNA TGCAGCGTTGGGGCGGACAATGAGCAGTTCTTC. Protein product: CSVGADNEQFF.

The rearrangement joins TRBV11-1 to TRBJ2-5; D is possibly TRBD1 (6 bases). V lost 1 base and J 5 bases, leaving 11 bases between the germline ends. The CDR3 length is 14 residues. Germline values: CDR1 SGHAT, CDR2 FQDESV (reference sequence). The CDR3 loop is CASSLVPGHETQYF. In DNA, the CDR3 is TGTGCCAGCAGCTTAGTTCCGGGACACGAGACCCAGTACTTC.

This clonotype has ten or more counts. The V call is TRBV7-2, the J call TRBJ2-7, with D unresolved. The V gene lost 5 bases and the J gene lost 5 bases, with 7 bases spanning the gap. The germline gives CDR1 SGHTA, CDR2 FQGNSA. The CDR3 runs to 11 residues. This CDR3 reads CASSQNHEQYF. The DNA of the CDR3 is TGTGCCAGCAGCCAGAACCACGAGCAGTACTTC.

Ten or more counts support this clonotype. CDR3 bases: TGTGCCAGCAGCTTGAGACCTGAAGCTTTCTTT. This codes for CASSLRPEAFF. This chain uses TRBV7-2 with TRBJ1-1; D is uncertain. Trimming pared 3 bases from V and 6 bases from J, leaving 5 bases between. The CDR3 contains 11 residues. Germline V lookup: CDR1 SGHTA, CDR2 FQGNSA.

This clonotype was seen at least ten times. The CDR3 spells CASSPRGGQPQHF. The CDR3 coding sequence is TGTGCCAGCAGCCCCAGGGGGGGTCAGCCCCAGCATTTT. The chain combines TRBV7-2 with TRBJ1-5, with 7 nucleotides matching TRBD1. In germline, CDR1 is SGHTA, CDR2 FQGNSA. The CDR3 loop spans 13 amino acids. The V segment lost 5 bases and the J segment 6 bases; nucleotides outside the gene matches: 4.

This clonotype occurred many times. The CDR3 region has the DNA TGTGCCAGCAGTTCCAAGGGGGCCTCTCGGAACACCATATATTTT. Translating gives CASSSKGASRNTIYF. The chain recombines TRBV28 with TRBJ1-3; 7 bases line up with TRBD1. CDR1 is MDHEN, CDR2 SYDVKM, per germline. The trim removed 4 bases at V and 7 bases at J, leaving 10 bases unmatched. The CDR3 consists of 15 residues.

The V call is TRBV6-5, the J call TRBJ2-1, with a possible D match to TRBD2 (5 bases). CDR1 and CDR2 (germline): MNHEY, SVGAGI. V was pared by 0 bases and J by 2 bases, with 11 bases between. The CDR3 totals 16 residues. DNA of the CDR3: TGTGCCAGCAGTTACTCGAGTGGGAGCCCCTACAATGAGCAGTTCTTC. Translated, it gives CASSYSSGSPYNEQFF.

This clonotype has a count of ten or more. V is TRBV29-1 and J is TRBJ1-1, with TRBD1 matching 7 bases. CDR3 size: 13 residues. V shed 1 base, J shed 8 bases, and the junction held 7 bases outside the gene matches. Looked up from germline, CDR1 is SQVTM and CDR2 is ANQGSEA. DNA of the CDR3: TGCAGCGTTGAAGGACTCGGGACAGCCGAAGCTTTCTTT. Amino acid sequence: CSVEGLGTAEAFF.